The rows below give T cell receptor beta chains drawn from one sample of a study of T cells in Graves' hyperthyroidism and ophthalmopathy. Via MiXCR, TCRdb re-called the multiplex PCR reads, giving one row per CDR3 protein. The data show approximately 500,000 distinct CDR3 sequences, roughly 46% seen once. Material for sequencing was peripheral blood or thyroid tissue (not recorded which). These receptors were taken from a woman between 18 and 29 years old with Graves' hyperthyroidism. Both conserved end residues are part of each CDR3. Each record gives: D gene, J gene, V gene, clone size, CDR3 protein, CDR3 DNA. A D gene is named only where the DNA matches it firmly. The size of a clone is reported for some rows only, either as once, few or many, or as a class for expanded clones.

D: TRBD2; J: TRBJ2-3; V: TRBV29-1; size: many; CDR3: CSVDRREEDTQYF; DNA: TGCAGCGTTGATCGGCGGGAGGAAGATACGCAGTATTTT
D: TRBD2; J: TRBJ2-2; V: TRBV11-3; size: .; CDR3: CASSLGTSGRGELFF; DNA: TGTGCCAGCAGCTTAGGTACTAGCGGGAGAGGGGAGCTGTTTTTT
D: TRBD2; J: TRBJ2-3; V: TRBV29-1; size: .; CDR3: CSVERLAGADTQYF; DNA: TGCAGCGTTGAAAGGCTAGCGGGGGCAGATACGCAGTATTTT
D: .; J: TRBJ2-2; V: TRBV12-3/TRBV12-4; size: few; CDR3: CASSRRPSRVTGELFF; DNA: TGTGCCAGCAGTCGCCGCCCGTCCAGGGTTACCGGGGAGCTGTTTTTT
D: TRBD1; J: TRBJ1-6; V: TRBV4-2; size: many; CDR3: CASSLGTGSPAGSPLHF; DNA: TGTGCCAGCAGCCTCGGGACAGGCTCTCCCGCGGGTTCACCCCTCCACTTT
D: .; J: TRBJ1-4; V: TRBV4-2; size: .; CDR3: CASSQDRGNLEKLFF; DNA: TGTGCCAGCAGCCAAGACCGAGGAAACCTTGAAAAACTGTTTTTT
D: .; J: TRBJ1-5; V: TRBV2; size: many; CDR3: CASSDLGARQPQHF; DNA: TGTGCCAGCAGTGACCTGGGAGCGAGACAGCCCCAGCATTTT
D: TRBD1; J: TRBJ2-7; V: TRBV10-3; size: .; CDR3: CAISESRQGDYEQYF; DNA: TGTGCCATCAGTGAGTCGAGACAGGGAGACTACGAGCAGTACTTC
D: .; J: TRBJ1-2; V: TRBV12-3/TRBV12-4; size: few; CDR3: CASAHRVRGYTF; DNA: TGTGCCAGCGCCCACAGGGTAAGAGGCTACACCTTC
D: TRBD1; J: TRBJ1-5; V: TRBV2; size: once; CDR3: CASRGQGDGNQHF; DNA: TGTGCCAGCAGGGGACAGGGTGACGGCAATCAGCATTTT
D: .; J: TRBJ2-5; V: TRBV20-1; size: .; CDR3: CSASGQPQETQYF; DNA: TGCAGTGCTAGTGGACAGCCCCAAGAGACCCAGTACTTC
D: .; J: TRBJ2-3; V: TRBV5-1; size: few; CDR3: CASSSGGPDTQYF; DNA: TGCGCCAGCAGCTCGGGCGGGCCAGATACGCAGTATTTT
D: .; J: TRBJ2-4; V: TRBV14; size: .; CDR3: CASSPGKNIQYF; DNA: TGTGCCAGCAGCCCCGGAAAAAACATTCAGTACTTC
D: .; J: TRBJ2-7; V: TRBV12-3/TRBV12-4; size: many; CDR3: CASSFSSSYYEQYF; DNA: TGTGCCAGCAGTTTTTCTAGCAGCTACTACGAGCAGTACTTC
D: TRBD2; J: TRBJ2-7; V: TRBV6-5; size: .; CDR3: CASSFAGLVYEQYF; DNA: TGTGCCAGCAGTTTCGCGGGACTAGTATATGAGCAGTACTTC
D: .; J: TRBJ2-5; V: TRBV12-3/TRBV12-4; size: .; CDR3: CASSVVGRGNGSIVRETQYF; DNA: TGTGCCAGCAGCGTAGTGGGACGGGGTAACGGGAGCATCGTTCGAGAGACCCAGTACTTC